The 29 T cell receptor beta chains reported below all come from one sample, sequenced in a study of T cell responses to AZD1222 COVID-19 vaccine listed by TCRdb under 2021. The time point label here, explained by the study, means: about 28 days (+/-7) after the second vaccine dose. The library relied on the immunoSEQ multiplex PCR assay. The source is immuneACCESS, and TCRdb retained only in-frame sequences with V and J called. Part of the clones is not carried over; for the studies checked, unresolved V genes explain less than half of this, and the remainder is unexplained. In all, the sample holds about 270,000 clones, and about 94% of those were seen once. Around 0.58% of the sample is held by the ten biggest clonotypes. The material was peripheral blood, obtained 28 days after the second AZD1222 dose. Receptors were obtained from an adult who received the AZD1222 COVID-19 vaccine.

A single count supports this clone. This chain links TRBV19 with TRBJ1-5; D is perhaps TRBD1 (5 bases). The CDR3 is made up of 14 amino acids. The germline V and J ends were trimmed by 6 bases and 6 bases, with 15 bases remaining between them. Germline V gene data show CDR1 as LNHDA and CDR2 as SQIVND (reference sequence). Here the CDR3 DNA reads TGTGCCAGTAGCCCCGGGGGAAAGGGTCAGCCCCAGCATTTT. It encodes CASSPGGKGQPQHF.

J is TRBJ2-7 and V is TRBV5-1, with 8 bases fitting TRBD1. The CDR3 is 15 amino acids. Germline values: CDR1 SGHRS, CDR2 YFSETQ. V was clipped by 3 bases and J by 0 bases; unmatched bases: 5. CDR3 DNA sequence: TGCGCCAGCAGCTCTGGACAGGGTGCCTCCTACGAGCAGTACTTC. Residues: CASSSGQGASYEQYF.

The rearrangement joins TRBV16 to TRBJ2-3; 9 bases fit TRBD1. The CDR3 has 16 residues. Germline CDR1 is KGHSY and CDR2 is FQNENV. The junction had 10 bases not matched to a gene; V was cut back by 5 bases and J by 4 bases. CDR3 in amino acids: CASSVGTGKISDTQYF. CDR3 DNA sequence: TGTGCCAGCAGCGTCGGGACAGGGAAGATCTCAGATACGCAGTATTTT.

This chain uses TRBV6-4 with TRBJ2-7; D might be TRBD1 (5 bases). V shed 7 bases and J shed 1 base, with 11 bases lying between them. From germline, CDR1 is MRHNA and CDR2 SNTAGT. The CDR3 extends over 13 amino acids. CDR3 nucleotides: TGTGCCAGCACCCAGACAGTTTCCTACGAGCAGTACTTC. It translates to CASTQTVSYEQYF.

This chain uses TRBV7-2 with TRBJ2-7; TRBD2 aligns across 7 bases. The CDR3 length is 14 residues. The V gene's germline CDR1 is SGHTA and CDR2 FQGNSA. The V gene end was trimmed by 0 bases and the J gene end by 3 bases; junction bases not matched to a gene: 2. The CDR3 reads CASSLAGGNYEQYF. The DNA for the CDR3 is TGTGCCAGCAGCTTAGCCGGGGGGAACTACGAGCAGTACTTC. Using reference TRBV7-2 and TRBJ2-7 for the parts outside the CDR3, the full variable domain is GAGVSQSPSNKVTEKGKDVELRCDPISGHTALYWYRQSLGQGLEFLIYFQGNSAPDKSGLPSDRFSAERTGGSVSTLTIQRTQQEDSAVYLCASSLAGGNYEQYFGPGTRLTVT.

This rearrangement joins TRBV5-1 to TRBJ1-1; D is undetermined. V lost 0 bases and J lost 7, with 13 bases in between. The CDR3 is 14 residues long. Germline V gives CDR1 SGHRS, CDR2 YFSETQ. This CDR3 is CASSLGDGAGEAFF. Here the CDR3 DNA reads TGCGCCAGCAGCTTGGGGGATGGAGCAGGTGAAGCTTTCTTT.

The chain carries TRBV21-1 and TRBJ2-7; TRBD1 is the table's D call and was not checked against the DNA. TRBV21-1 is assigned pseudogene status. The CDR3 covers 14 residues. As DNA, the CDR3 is TGTGCCAGCTTGAATTACAGGTTTTCCTACGAGCAGTACTTC. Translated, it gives CASLNYRFSYEQYF.

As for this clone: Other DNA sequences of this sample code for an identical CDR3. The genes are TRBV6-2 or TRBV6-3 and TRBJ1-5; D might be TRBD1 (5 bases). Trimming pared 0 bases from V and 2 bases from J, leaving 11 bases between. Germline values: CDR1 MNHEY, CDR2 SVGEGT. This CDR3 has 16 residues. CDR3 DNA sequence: TGTGCCAGCAGTTACTCGATGGGGGGACGCAATCAGCCCCAGCATTTT. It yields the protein CASSYSMGGRNQPQHF.

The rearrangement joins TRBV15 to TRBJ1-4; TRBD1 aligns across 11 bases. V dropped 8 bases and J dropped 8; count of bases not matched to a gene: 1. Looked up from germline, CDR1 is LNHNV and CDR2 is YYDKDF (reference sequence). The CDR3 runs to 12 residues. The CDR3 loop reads CATGQGAEKLFF. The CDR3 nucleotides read TGTGCCACCGGACAGGGGGCCGAAAAACTGTTTTTT.

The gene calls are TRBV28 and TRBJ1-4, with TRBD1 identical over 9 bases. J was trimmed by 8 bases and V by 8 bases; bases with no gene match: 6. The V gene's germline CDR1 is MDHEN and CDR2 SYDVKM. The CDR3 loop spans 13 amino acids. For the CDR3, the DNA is TGTGCCAGCGGGACAGGGCGGAGGGAAAAACTGTTTTTT. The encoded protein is CASGTGRREKLFF.

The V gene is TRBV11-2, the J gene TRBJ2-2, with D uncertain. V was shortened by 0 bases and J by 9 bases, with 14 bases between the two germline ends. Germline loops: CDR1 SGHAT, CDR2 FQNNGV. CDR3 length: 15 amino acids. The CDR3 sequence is CASSLELVVGRELFF. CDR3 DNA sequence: TGTGCCAGCAGCTTAGAGTTAGTCGTCGGTAGGGAGCTGTTTTTT.

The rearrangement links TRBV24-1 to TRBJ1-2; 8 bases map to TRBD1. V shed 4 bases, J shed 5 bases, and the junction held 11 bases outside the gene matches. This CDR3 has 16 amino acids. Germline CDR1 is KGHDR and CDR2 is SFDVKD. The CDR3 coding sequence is TGTGCCACCAGTGACAATGGACAGGGTAGCTATTATGGCTACACCTTC. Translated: CATSDNGQGSYYGYTF.

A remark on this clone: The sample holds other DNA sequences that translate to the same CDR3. CDR3 sequence: CASSVGQGAQETQYF. CDR3 nucleotides: TGTGCCAGCAGCGTTGGACAGGGGGCGCAGGAGACCCAGTACTTC. The V call is TRBV9, the J call TRBJ2-5; 11 bases line up with TRBD1. Germline V gives CDR1 SGDLS, CDR2 YYNGEE. The CDR3 is made up of 15 amino acids. V trimming: 2 bases; J trimming: 5 bases; junction bases outside the gene matches: 5.

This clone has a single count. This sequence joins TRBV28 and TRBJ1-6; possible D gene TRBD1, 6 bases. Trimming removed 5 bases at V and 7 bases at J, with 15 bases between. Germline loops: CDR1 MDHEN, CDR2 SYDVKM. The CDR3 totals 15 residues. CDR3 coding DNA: TGTGCCAGCAGTGACAACCGGGACACAAATTCACCCCTCCACTTT. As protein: CASSDNRDTNSPLHF.

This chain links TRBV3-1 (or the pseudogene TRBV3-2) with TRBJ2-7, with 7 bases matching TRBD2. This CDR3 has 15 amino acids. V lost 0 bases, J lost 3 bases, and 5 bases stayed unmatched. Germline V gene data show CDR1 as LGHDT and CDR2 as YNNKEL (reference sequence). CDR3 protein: CASSQDWRGSYEQYF. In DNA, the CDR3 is TGTGCCAGCAGCCAAGATTGGCGGGGGAGCTACGAGCAGTACTTC.

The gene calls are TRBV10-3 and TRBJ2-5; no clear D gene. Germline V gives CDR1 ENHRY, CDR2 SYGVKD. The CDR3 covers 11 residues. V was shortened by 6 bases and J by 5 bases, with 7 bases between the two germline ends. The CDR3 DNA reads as TGTGCCATCAGGACCTCGGAGACCCAGTACTTC. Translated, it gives CAIRTSETQYF.

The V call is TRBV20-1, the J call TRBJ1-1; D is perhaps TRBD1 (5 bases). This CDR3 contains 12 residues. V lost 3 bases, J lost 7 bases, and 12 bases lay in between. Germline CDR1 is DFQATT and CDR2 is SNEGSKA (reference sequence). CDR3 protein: CSASGGGVEAFF. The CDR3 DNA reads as TGCAGTGCTAGTGGGGGGGGTGTTGAAGCTTTCTTT.

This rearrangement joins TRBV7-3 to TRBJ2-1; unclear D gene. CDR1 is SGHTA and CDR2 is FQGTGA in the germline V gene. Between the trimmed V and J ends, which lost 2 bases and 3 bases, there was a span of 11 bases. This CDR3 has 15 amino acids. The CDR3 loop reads CASSLDAGHYNEQFF. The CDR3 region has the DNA TGTGCCAGCAGCTTAGATGCAGGTCACTACAATGAGCAGTTCTTC.

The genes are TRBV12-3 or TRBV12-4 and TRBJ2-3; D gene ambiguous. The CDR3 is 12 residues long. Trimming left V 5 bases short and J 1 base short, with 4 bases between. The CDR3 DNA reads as TGTGCCAGCAGTCACCGCACAGATACGCAGTATTTT. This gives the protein CASSHRTDTQYF.

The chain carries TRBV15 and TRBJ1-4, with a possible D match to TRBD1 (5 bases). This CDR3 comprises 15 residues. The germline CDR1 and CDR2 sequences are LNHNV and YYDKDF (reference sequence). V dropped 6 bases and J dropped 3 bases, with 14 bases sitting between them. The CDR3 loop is CATRIVQASNEKLFF. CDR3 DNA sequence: TGTGCCACCAGGATCGTACAGGCCTCTAATGAAAAACTGTTTTTT.

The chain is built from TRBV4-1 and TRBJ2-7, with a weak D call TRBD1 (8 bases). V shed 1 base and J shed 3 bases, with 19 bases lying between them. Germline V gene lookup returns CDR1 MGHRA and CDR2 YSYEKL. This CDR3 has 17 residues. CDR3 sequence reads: CASSQVTGTGLDYEQYF. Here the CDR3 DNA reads TGCGCCAGCAGCCAAGTGACCGGGACAGGACTAGACTACGAGCAGTACTTC.

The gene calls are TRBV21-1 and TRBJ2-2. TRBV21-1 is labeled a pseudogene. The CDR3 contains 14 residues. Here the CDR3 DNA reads TGTGCCAGCAGCAAGGTATCCCACACCGGGGAGCTGTTTTTT. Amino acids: CASSKVSHTGELFF.

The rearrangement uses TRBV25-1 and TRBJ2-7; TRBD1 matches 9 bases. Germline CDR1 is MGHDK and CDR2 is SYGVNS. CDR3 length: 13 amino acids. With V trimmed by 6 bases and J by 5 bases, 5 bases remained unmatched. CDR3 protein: CASRRQGVDEQYF. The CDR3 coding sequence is TGTGCCAGCAGGAGACAGGGGGTGGACGAGCAGTACTTC.

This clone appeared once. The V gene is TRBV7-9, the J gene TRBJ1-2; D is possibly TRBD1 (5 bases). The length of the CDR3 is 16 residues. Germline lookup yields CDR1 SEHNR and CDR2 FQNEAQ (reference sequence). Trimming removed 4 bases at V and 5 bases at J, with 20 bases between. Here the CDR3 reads CASSSPGDGIRYGYTF. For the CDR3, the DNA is TGTGCCAGCAGCTCTCCCGGGGACGGCATTCGGTATGGCTACACCTTC.

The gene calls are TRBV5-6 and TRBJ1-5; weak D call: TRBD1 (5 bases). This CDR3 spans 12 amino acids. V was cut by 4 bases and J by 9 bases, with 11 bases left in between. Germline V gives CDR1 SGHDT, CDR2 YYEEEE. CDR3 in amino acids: CASSRRGAPQHF. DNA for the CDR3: TGTGCCAGCAGCCGGAGGGGTGCGCCCCAGCATTTT.

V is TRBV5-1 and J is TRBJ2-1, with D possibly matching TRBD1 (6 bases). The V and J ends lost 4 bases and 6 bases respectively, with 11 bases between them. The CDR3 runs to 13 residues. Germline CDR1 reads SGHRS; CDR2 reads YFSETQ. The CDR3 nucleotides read TGCGCCAGCAGCCAAAACAGGGTCAATGAGCAGTTCTTC. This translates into CASSQNRVNEQFF.

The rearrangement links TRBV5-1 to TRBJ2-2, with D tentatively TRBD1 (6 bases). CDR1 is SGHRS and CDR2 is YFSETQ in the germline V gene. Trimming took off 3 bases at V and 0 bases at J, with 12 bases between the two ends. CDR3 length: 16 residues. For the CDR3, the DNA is TGCGCCAGCAGCTCTCAGACAGGCACGAACACCGGGGAGCTGTTTTTT. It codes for CASSSQTGTNTGELFF.

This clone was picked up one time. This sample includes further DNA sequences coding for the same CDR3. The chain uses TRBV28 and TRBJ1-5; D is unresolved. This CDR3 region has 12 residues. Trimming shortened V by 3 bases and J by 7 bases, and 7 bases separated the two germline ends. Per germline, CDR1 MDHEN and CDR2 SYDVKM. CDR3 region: CASSLIGQPQHF. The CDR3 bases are TGTGCCAGCAGTTTGATAGGGCAGCCCCAGCATTTT.

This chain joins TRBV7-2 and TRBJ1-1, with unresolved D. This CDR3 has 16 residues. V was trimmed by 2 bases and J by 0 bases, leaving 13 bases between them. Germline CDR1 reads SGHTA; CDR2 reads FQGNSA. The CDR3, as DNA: TGTGCCAGCAGCTTATATAAGTGGAGCATGAACACTGAAGCTTTCTTT. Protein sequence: CASSLYKWSMNTEAFF. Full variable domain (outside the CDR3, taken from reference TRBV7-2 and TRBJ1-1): GAGVSQSPSNKVTEKGKDVELRCDPISGHTALYWYRQSLGQGLEFLIYFQGNSAPDKSGLPSDRFSAERTGGSVSTLTIQRTQQEDSAVYLCASSLYKWSMNTEAFFGQGTRLTVV.